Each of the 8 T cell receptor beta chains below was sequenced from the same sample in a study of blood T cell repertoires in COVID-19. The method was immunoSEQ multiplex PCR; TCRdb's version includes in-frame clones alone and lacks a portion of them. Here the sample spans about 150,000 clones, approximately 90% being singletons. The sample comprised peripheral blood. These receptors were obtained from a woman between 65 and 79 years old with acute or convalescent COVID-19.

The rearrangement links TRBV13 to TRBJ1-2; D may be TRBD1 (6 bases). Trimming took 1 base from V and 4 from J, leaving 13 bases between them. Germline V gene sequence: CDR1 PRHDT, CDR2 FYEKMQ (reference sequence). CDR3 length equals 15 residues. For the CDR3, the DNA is TGTGCCAGCAGCTTAGAGGGACACTCACCCTATGGCTACACCTTC. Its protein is CASSLEGHSPYGYTF. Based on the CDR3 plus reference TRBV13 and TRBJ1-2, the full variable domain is AAGVIQSPRHLIKEKRETATLKCYPIPRHDTVYWYQQGPGQDPQFLISFYEKMQSDKGSIPDRFSAQQFSDYHSELNMSSLELGDSALYFCASSLEGHSPYGYTFGSGTRLTVV.

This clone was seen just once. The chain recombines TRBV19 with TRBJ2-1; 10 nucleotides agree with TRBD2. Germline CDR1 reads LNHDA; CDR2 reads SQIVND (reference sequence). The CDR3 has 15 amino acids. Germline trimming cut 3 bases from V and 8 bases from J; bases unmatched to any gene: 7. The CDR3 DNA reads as TGTGCCAGTAGTATTAGCGGGGGGCCGCAGGATGAGCAGTTCTTC. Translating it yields CASSISGGPQDEQFF.

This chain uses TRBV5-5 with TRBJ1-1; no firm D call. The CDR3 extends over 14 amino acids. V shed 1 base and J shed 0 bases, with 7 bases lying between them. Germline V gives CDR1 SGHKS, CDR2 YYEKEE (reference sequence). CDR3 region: CASSLTRMNTEAFF. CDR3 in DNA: TGTGCCAGCAGCTTGACACGTATGAACACTGAAGCTTTCTTT.

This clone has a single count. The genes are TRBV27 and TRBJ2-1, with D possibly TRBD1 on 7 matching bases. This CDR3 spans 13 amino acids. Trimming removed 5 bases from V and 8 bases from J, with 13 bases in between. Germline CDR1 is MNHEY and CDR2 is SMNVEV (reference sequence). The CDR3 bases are TGTGCCAGCAGTGCAGGGGGGCCCCATGAGCAGTTCTTC. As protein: CASSAGGPHEQFF.

CDR3 DNA: TGTGCCAGCTCTCCAGGGCTAAATGGCTACACCTTC. This sequence encodes CASSPGLNGYTF. The chain combines TRBV12-3 or TRBV12-4 with TRBJ1-2; D may be TRBD1 (5 bases). This CDR3 is built from 12 residues. V dropped 8 bases and J dropped 6 bases, with 13 bases sitting between them.

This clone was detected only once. Here the CDR3 reads CASSSSGIPDGKLFF. For the CDR3, the DNA is TGTGCCAGCAGCTCTTCCGGGATCCCGGATGGCAAACTGTTTTTT. The gene calls are TRBV11-2 and TRBJ1-4; D is unclear. The CDR3 consists of 15 residues. V lost 4 bases, J lost 11 bases, and 20 bases lay in between. Germline CDR1 and CDR2: SGHAT and FQNNGV.

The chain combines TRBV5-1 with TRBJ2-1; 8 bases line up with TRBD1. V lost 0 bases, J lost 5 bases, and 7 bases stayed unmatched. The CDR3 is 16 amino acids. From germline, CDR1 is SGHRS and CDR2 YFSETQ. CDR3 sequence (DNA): TGCGCCAGCAGCTTGGCCCGGACAGGGATTGACAATGAGCAGTTCTTC. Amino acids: CASSLARTGIDNEQFF. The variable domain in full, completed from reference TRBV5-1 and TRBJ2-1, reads KAGVTQTPRYLIKTRGQQVTLSCSPISGHRSVSWYQQTPGQGLQFLFEYFSETQRNKGNFPGRFSGRQFSNSRSEMNVSTLELGDSALYLCASSLARTGIDNEQFFGPGTRLTVL.

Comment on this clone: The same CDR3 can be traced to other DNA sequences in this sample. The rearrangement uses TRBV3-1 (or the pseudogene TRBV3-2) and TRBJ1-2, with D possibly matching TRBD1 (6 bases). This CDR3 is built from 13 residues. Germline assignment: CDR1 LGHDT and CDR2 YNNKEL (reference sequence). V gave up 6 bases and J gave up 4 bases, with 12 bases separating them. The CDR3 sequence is CASRLQGGYGYTF. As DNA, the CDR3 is TGTGCCAGCAGACTACAGGGCGGCTATGGCTACACCTTC.